The present entry profiles one T cell receptor (beta chain) with its context. This record comes from a study of blood T cell repertoires in COVID-19. Study-level background: Samples representing acute and convalescent COVID-19 were sourced from the United States, Italy and Spain. PBMCs, B-cell-depleted T cells, or T cells provided the cDNA or gDNA that made up the material.

Original data processing: Counts of nucleated cells, estimated from reference gene primer amplification, were obtained. The protocol was immunoSEQ multiplex PCR, while the TCRdb copy is restricted to in-frame clones and leaves out a portion. The V and J calls and clone size were taken over from that table, and D and trimming were inferred from the DNA. The sample gives approximately 190,000 clones, roughly 80% of which show up once; around 6.9% is in the top ten. This CDR3 spans 16 amino acids. Germline V gene sequence: CDR1 LNHDA, CDR2 SQIVND (reference sequence). The junction had 3 bases not matched to a gene; V was cut back by 3 bases and J by 0 bases.

This receptor was identified in a man between 60 and 75 years old with acute or convalescent COVID-19. The sample taken for sequencing was peripheral blood. The rearrangement uses TRBV19 and TRBJ2-2; 8 bases fit TRBD2. CDR3 sequence (DNA): TGTGCCAGTAGTATGGAGCGGGGGACGAACACCGGGGAGCTGTTTTTT. It yields the protein CASSMERGTNTGELFF.